The 22 T cell receptor beta chains presented below share a single source sample, sequenced in a study of blood T cell repertoires in COVID-19 (dated by TCRdb to about 2020). Library method: the immunoSEQ multiplex PCR assay. TCRdb limited this immuneACCESS table to in-frame rearrangements with V and J called. A share of clones is missing; checked studies link under half to unresolved V genes, and the rest is unexplained. The sample table holds approximately 480,000 clones, of which roughly nine tenths were seen once. Clones ranked in the top ten supply about 0.91% of the sample. The sequencing sample was made of peripheral blood. The receptor source for this set is a man between 18 and 35 years old with COVID-19, enrolled during active disease.

The genes are TRBV11-1 and TRBJ2-7, with a weak D call TRBD2 (5 bases). The V gene lost 4 bases and the J gene lost 0 bases, with 7 bases spanning the gap. This CDR3 is built from 13 residues. CDR1 SGHAT and CDR2 FQDESV come from the germline V gene (reference sequence). CDR3 in amino acids: CASSSRDSYEQYF. CDR3 bases: TGTGCCAGCAGCTCTCGGGACTCCTACGAGCAGTACTTC.

This clone has a single count. The chain has TRBV18 and TRBJ2-4; 7 positions agree with TRBD1. J lost 9 bases, V lost 2 bases, and 10 bases had no gene match. Germline V gene data show CDR1 as KGHSH and CDR2 as LQKENI. The CDR3 totals 15 residues. The CDR3 here is CASSPSGGDDGIQYF. CDR3 DNA: TGTGCCAGCTCACCATCAGGGGGTGACGACGGCATTCAGTACTTC.

This clone was seen a single time. CDR3 amino acids: CATSSGGSYNEQFF. The CDR3 region has the DNA TGTGCCACCAGTTCCGGGGGTTCCTACAATGAGCAGTTCTTC. The V and J genes are TRBV24-1 and TRBJ2-1; a weak D match, TRBD2 (6 bases). Germline CDR1 KGHDR, CDR2 SFDVKD. Trimming removed 6 bases from V and 1 base from J, with 9 bases in between. The CDR3 runs 14 residues.

The genes are TRBV5-4 and TRBJ1-2; D is ambiguous. CDR1 is SGHNT and CDR2 is YYREEE in the germline V gene (reference sequence). V was trimmed by 4 bases and J by 3 bases, leaving 10 bases between them. This CDR3 region has 13 residues. DNA for the CDR3: TGTGCCAGCAGCCCGGACGGGGACTATGGCTACACCTTC. Encoded protein: CASSPDGDYGYTF.

The chain recombines TRBV30 with TRBJ2-1; 9 nucleotides align to TRBD1. The CDR3 is made up of 13 amino acids. The V segment lost 4 bases and the J segment 4 bases; nucleotides outside the gene matches: 2. Germline CDR1 GTSNPN, CDR2 SVGIG (reference sequence). CDR3 in DNA: TGTGCCTGGACGGGACAGGGATACAATGAGCAGTTCTTC. It is translated as CAWTGQGYNEQFF.

The chain employs TRBV28 and TRBJ2-5; 9 positions match TRBD2. Trimming at V came to 3 bases and at J to 4 bases, leaving 3 bases not matched to a gene. CDR3 length equals 14 residues. Germline V gene lookup returns CDR1 MDHEN and CDR2 SYDVKM. The CDR3 loop is CASSFLGLAETQYF. The CDR3, as DNA: TGTGCCAGCAGTTTTTTGGGACTAGCAGAGACCCAGTACTTC.

This chain uses TRBV2 with TRBJ2-5; 11 positions agree with TRBD1. V dropped 4 bases and J dropped 4; count of bases not matched to a gene: 2. The CDR3 spans 14 residues. In germline, CDR1 is SNHLY, CDR2 FYNNEI. CDR3 sequence reads: CASSGTGGVETQYF. The CDR3 coding sequence is TGTGCCAGCAGTGGGACAGGGGGCGTAGAGACCCAGTACTTC.

The V and J genes are TRBV6-1 and TRBJ2-1; 9 bases are shared with TRBD1. Germline V gene lookup returns CDR1 MNHNS and CDR2 SASEGT. CDR3 length: 16 amino acids. V lost 3 bases, J lost 4 bases, and 7 bases stayed unmatched. This CDR3 reads CASSEEDRGHYNEQFF. In DNA form, the CDR3 reads TGTGCCAGCAGTGAGGAGGACAGGGGTCATTACAATGAGCAGTTCTTC.

The rearrangement uses TRBV19 and TRBJ1-5; D possibly corresponds to TRBD1 (5 bases). V gave up 1 base and J gave up 6 bases, with 16 bases separating them. The CDR3 is made up of 16 amino acids. In germline, CDR1 is LNHDA, CDR2 SQIVND (reference sequence). Here the CDR3 DNA reads TGTGCCAGTAGTATAGTACAGGACCTGGGGGGTCAGCCCCAGCATTTT. It translates to CASSIVQDLGGQPQHF. The full variable domain, in which reference TRBV19 and TRBJ1-5 provide the parts outside the CDR3, is DGGITQSPKYLFRKEGQNVTLSCEQNLNHDAMYWYRQDPGQGLRLIYYSQIVNDFQKGDIAEGYSVSREKKESFPLTVTSAQKNPTAFYLCASSIVQDLGGQPQHFGDGTRLSIL.

The chain joins TRBV19 to TRBJ1-2, with TRBD1 identical over 7 bases. The V and J ends lost 7 bases and 5 bases, in that order; junction bases with no gene match: 16. CDR1 LNHDA and CDR2 SQIVND come from the germline V gene (reference sequence). The length of the CDR3 is 16 residues. The CDR3 nucleotides are TGTGCCAGTACCCTAGGGGGCCTCAAGATCACTTATGGCTACACCTTC. It codes for CASTLGGLKITYGYTF. The full variable domain, with the rest looked up from reference TRBV19 and TRBJ1-2, is DGGITQSPKYLFRKEGQNVTLSCEQNLNHDAMYWYRQDPGQGLRLIYYSQIVNDFQKGDIAEGYSVSREKKESFPLTVTSAQKNPTAFYLCASTLGGLKITYGYTFGSGTRLTVV.

The gene calls are TRBV6-6 and TRBJ2-7; 8 nucleotides agree with TRBD1. CDR1 is MNHNY and CDR2 is SVGAGI in the germline V gene (reference sequence). J lost 3 bases, V lost 5 bases, and 24 bases had no gene match. The CDR3 sequence is 20 residues long. CDR3 nucleotide sequence: TGTGCCAGCAGTCAGCCGCCTTCGGGATTACAGGGGGGTATACTCTACGAGCAGTACTTC. It codes for CASSQPPSGLQGGILYEQYF.

This chain joins TRBV11-2 and TRBJ2-7; TRBD2 might be the D (5 bases). Germline V gene data show CDR1 as SGHAT and CDR2 as FQNNGV. The CDR3 loop spans 16 amino acids. The V end lost 5 bases, the J end lost 2 bases, and 19 bases lay between the germline ends. The CDR3 region is CASSHGDALSPYEQYF. CDR3 coding DNA: TGTGCCAGCAGCCACGGGGATGCACTCTCCCCCTACGAGCAGTACTTC.

The V call is TRBV3-1 (or the pseudogene TRBV3-2), the J call TRBJ1-4; possible D gene TRBD1, 6 bases. The CDR3 has 14 amino acids. CDR1 LGHDT and CDR2 YNNKEL come from the germline V gene (reference sequence). Trimming pared 4 bases from V and 7 bases from J, leaving 13 bases between. In DNA form, the CDR3 reads TGTGCCAGCAGCCTTCGGGGGGCAAGTGAAAAACTGTTTTTT. Protein: CASSLRGASEKLFF.

CDR3 sequence reads: CASSGWDRGFTGELFF. The CDR3 DNA reads TGTGCCAGCAGTGGGTGGGACAGGGGTTTCACCGGGGAGCTGTTTTTT. This chain joins TRBV2 and TRBJ2-2; 10 bases fit TRBD1. J gave up 4 bases and V 4 bases, and 6 bases lay outside the gene matches. From germline, CDR1 is SNHLY and CDR2 FYNNEI. There are 16 residues in the CDR3.

The rearrangement links TRBV18 to TRBJ1-2, with D unclear. The CDR3 runs to 16 residues. Trimming removed 3 bases at V and 1 base at J, with 15 bases between. Per the germline V gene, CDR1 is KGHSH and CDR2 is LQKENI. The CDR3 nucleotides are TGTGCCAGCTCACCGGCGTGGAGGACGGATAACTATGGCTACACCTTC. As protein: CASSPAWRTDNYGYTF.

The chain links TRBV6-5 to TRBJ2-1, with a tentative D call TRBD1 (5 bases). V gave up 0 bases and J gave up 3 bases, with 12 bases separating them. CDR1 is MNHEY and CDR2 is SVGAGI in the germline V gene. The CDR3 contains 16 residues. CDR3 region: CASSYSGHRFYNEQFF. CDR3 DNA sequence: TGTGCCAGCAGTTACTCAGGGCACAGGTTCTACAATGAGCAGTTCTTC.

The chain uses TRBV2 and TRBJ2-2, with 7 positions matching TRBD1. Trimming removed 4 bases from V and 1 base from J; junction bases left unmatched: 3. This CDR3 spans 15 amino acids. Germline V gene data show CDR1 as SNHLY and CDR2 as FYNNEI. This CDR3 is CASSGGTVNTGELFF. Written as DNA, the CDR3 is TGTGCCAGCAGTGGTGGGACAGTGAACACCGGGGAGCTGTTTTTT.

The CDR3 loop reads CASSQASGSYEQYF. The CDR3 nucleotides read TGTGCCAGCTCACAAGCCAGCGGTTCCTACGAGCAGTACTTC. The chain recombines TRBV18 with TRBJ2-7; perhaps TRBD2 as D (5 bases). CDR1 is KGHSH, CDR2 LQKENI, per germline. The CDR3 consists of 14 residues. V was pared by 4 bases and J by 1 base, with 11 bases between.

The gene calls are TRBV5-4 and TRBJ2-5; D remains unclear. CDR3 length equals 12 residues. V was trimmed by 2 bases and J by 5 bases, leaving 7 bases between them. From germline, CDR1 is SGHNT and CDR2 YYREEE (reference sequence). The CDR3 nucleotides read TGTGCCAGCAGCTTTCACGGGGAGACCCAGTACTTC. The encoded protein is CASSFHGETQYF.

J is TRBJ2-5 and V is TRBV19; a possible D gene is TRBD1 (5 bases). Trimming took off 6 bases at V and 5 bases at J, with 10 bases between the two ends. Germline V gene lookup returns CDR1 LNHDA and CDR2 SQIVND (reference sequence). The CDR3 has 12 residues. The CDR3 DNA follows: TGTGCCAGTAGCCTGGACAAGGAGACCCAGTACTTC. This codes for CASSLDKETQYF.

The V and J genes are TRBV7-8 and TRBJ2-4; D is perhaps TRBD1 (5 bases). Germline assignment: CDR1 SGHVS and CDR2 FQNEAQ. This CDR3 contains 16 residues. The V and J ends lost 1 base and 6 bases respectively, with 16 bases between them. The CDR3 sequence is CASSLVAGIFGNIQYF. CDR3 DNA sequence: TGTGCCAGCAGCTTAGTGGCAGGGATCTTCGGAAACATTCAGTACTTC.

J is TRBJ1-6 and V is TRBV2; D may be TRBD1 (6 bases). The CDR3 has 15 amino acids. V dropped 6 bases and J dropped 2 bases, with 11 bases sitting between them. Germline CDR1 and CDR2: SNHLY and FYNNEI. The CDR3 coding sequence is TGTGCCAGCAGGGCTCGGGACACCTATAATTCACCCCTCCACTTT. Translation gives CASRARDTYNSPLHF.